This is a list of T cell receptor beta chains from one sample in a study of shared clonotypes between healthy human individuals. Libraries were prepared by immunoSEQ multiplex PCR; TCRdb keeps only in-frame clonotypes and omits some of them. The repertoire has around 2.5 million clones, over 85% of them found once; the top ten carry about 0.39%. The sequenced sample consisted of naive CD4+ T cells from PBMCs. The receptors originated from a young man in good health. Some clones in this sample may be carry-over from other donors' samples. Both conserved end residues are part of each CDR3. The order of the fields is clone size, D gene, J gene, V gene, CDR3 protein, CDR3 DNA. D genes are given only for firm matches. Size is stated for part of the rows, as once, few or many counts, or as a class when the clone is expanded.

clone_size: once; d_call: TRBD1; j_call: TRBJ1-4; v_call: TRBV7-2; cdr3_aa: CASSLGDRGAKLFF; cdr3_nt: TGTGCCAGCAGCTTAGGGGACAGGGGGGCAAAACTGTTTTTT
clone_size: NA; d_call: TRBD1; j_call: TRBJ2-1; v_call: TRBV5-1; cdr3_aa: CASRTGGLSYNEQFF; cdr3_nt: TGCGCCAGCAGGACAGGGGGCCTCTCCTACAATGAGCAGTTCTTC
clone_size: NA; d_call: TRBD1; j_call: TRBJ2-7; v_call: TRBV7-2; cdr3_aa: CASSLMSGTGIYEQYF; cdr3_nt: TGTGCCAGCAGCTTAATGAGCGGGACAGGGATCTACGAGCAGTACTTC
clone_size: NA; d_call: TRBD2; j_call: TRBJ2-7; v_call: TRBV10-1; cdr3_aa: CASSPSGSQSYEQYF; cdr3_nt: TGCGCCAGCAGCCCAAGCGGGAGTCAATCCTACGAGCAGTACTTC
clone_size: NA; d_call: NA; j_call: TRBJ2-1; v_call: TRBV5-1; cdr3_aa: CASTLDRNEQFF; cdr3_nt: TGCGCCAGCACCCTCGATAGGAATGAGCAGTTCTTC
clone_size: NA; d_call: NA; j_call: TRBJ2-1; v_call: TRBV19; cdr3_aa: CASSPRGGIYNEQFF; cdr3_nt: TGTGCCAGTAGTCCCCGGGGCGGGATCTACAATGAGCAGTTCTTC
clone_size: NA; d_call: NA; j_call: TRBJ1-2; v_call: TRBV7-9; cdr3_aa: CASSLSTASNYGYTF; cdr3_nt: TGTGCCAGCAGCTTAAGTACAGCTTCTAACTATGGCTACACCTTC
clone_size: NA; d_call: NA; j_call: TRBJ1-1; v_call: TRBV6-1; cdr3_aa: CASERQYNTEAFF; cdr3_nt: TGTGCCAGCGAGCGACAGTACAACACTGAAGCTTTCTTT
clone_size: NA; d_call: NA; j_call: TRBJ2-5; v_call: TRBV20-1; cdr3_aa: CSARAQETQYF; cdr3_nt: TGCAGTGCTAGGGCGCAAGAGACCCAGTACTTC
clone_size: few; d_call: NA; j_call: TRBJ1-1; v_call: TRBV28; cdr3_aa: CASSLGGAEAFF; cdr3_nt: TGTGCCAGCAGTTTAGGAGGGGCTGAAGCTTTCTTT
clone_size: NA; d_call: TRBD2; j_call: TRBJ2-1; v_call: TRBV30; cdr3_aa: CAWSPGTTNEQFF; cdr3_nt: TGTGCCTGGAGTCCCGGGACTACCAATGAGCAGTTCTTC
clone_size: NA; d_call: NA; j_call: TRBJ2-7; v_call: TRBV18; cdr3_aa: CASSSRGRDSYEQYF; cdr3_nt: TGTGCCAGCTCCTCCAGGGGCAGGGACTCCTACGAGCAGTACTTC
clone_size: NA; d_call: NA; j_call: TRBJ2-7; v_call: TRBV27; cdr3_aa: CASSRDRITIYEQYF; cdr3_nt: TGTGCCAGCAGCCGAGACCGAATAACGATCTACGAGCAGTACTTC
clone_size: NA; d_call: TRBD1; j_call: TRBJ1-6; v_call: TRBV4-3; cdr3_aa: CASSQLTGGNSPLHF; cdr3_nt: TGCGCCAGCAGCCAACTTACAGGGGGGAATTCACCCCTCCACTTT
clone_size: NA; d_call: NA; j_call: TRBJ1-6; v_call: TRBV7-9; cdr3_aa: CASSLNLVFAYNSPLHF; cdr3_nt: TGTGCCAGCAGCTTAAATCTCGTATTCGCCTATAATTCACCCCTCCACTTT
clone_size: NA; d_call: NA; j_call: TRBJ1-2; v_call: TRBV19; cdr3_aa: CASSNQGKDYGYTF; cdr3_nt: TGTGCCAGTAGTAACCAGGGTAAGGACTATGGCTACACCTTC
clone_size: NA; d_call: NA; j_call: TRBJ2-3; v_call: TRBV7-3; cdr3_aa: CASSLGGEVDTQYF; cdr3_nt: TGTGCCAGCAGCTTGGGCGGGGAAGTAGATACGCAGTATTTT